Presented here are 14 T cell receptor beta chains from one specimen sequenced in a study of neoadjuvant nivolumab and ipilimumab in lung cancer. The protocol was immunoSEQ multiplex PCR, while the TCRdb copy is restricted to in-frame clones and leaves out a portion. The sample holds some 43,000 clones; around 89% are singletons and the top ten take approximately 3.5%. Sequencing used blood, obtained before neoadjuvant nivolumab, alone or with ipilimumab. Every receptor here comes from an adult with non-small cell lung cancer. Some clones in this sample may be carry-over from other donors' samples.

CDR3 loop: CASSFLEGIAEQYF. The DNA for the CDR3 is TGTGCCAGCAGCTTCCTGGAGGGAATAGCCGAGCAGTACTTC. J is TRBJ2-7 and V is TRBV11-2, with TRBD2 as a possible D gene (6 bases). There are 14 residues in the CDR3. Germline CDR1 reads SGHAT; CDR2 reads FQNNGV. Trimming pared 3 bases from V and 6 bases from J, leaving 15 bases between. Filled out from reference TRBV11-2 and TRBJ2-7, the complete variable domain reads EAGVAQSPRYKIIEKRQSVAFWCNPISGHATLYWYQQILGQGPKLLIQFQNNGVVDDSQLPKDRFSAERLKGVDSTLKIQPAKLEDSAVYLCASSFLEGIAEQYFGPGTRLTVT.

CDR3 residues: CASSGEGRGWETQYF. The CDR3 coding sequence is TGTGCCAGTAGTGGGGAAGGCAGGGGTTGGGAGACCCAGTACTTC. This chain uses TRBV19 with TRBJ2-5; the D gene is possibly TRBD1 (6 bases). Deletions cut 5 bases from V and 5 bases from J, with 18 bases between. The CDR3 consists of 15 residues. Germline V gene sequence: CDR1 LNHDA, CDR2 SQIVND (reference sequence).

The chain employs TRBV7-9 and TRBJ2-7; TRBD2 matches at 8 bases. J gave up 0 bases and V 6 bases, and 4 bases lay outside the gene matches. CDR1 is SEHNR, CDR2 FQNEAQ, per germline (reference sequence). This CDR3 has 14 residues. CDR3 loop: CASSSGTHSYEQYF. CDR3 DNA: TGTGCCAGCAGTAGCGGGACTCACTCCTACGAGCAGTACTTC.

The V gene is TRBV4-2, the J gene TRBJ2-7; 12 positions agree with TRBD2. Germline V lookup: CDR1 LGHNA, CDR2 YNFKEQ. The CDR3 has 20 amino acids. J was trimmed by 3 bases and V by 0 bases; bases with no gene match: 15. The DNA for the CDR3 is TGTGCCAGCAGCCAAGATGGGGCTAGCGGGAGGGCCCAAGTGTTCTACGAGCAGTACTTC. This translates into CASSQDGASGRAQVFYEQYF.

The chain joins TRBV25-1 to TRBJ1-2; D might be TRBD1 (5 bases). The germline V and J ends were trimmed by 1 base and 0 bases, with 9 bases remaining between them. The CDR3 has 15 residues. Germline V gene sequence: CDR1 MGHDK, CDR2 SYGVNS. CDR3 in DNA: TGTGCCAGCAGTGAATCTAGGGGAGCTAACTATGGCTACACCTTC. It codes for CASSESRGANYGYTF.

The chain employs TRBV7-2 and TRBJ1-4; D is undetermined. Per the germline V gene, CDR1 is SGHTA and CDR2 is FQGNSA. The V end lost 0 bases, the J end lost 8 bases, and 10 bases lay between the germline ends. The CDR3 consists of 14 residues. This CDR3 is CASSLALQREKLFF. The CDR3 bases are TGTGCCAGCAGCTTAGCGCTCCAACGGGAAAAACTGTTTTTT.

This clone has just a few counts. The chain employs TRBV21-1 and TRBJ2-5; the table's D call of TRBD2 was not tested on the DNA. TRBV21-1 is annotated as a pseudogene. The CDR3 totals 12 residues. CDR3 loop: CASSKQRETQYF. In nucleotides, the CDR3 is TGTGCCAGCAGCAAACAGAGGGAGACCCAGTACTTC.

The CDR3 DNA sequence: TGTGCCTGGAGTGCCTACAGATTTCAGAACACCGGGGAGCTGTTTTTT. This gives the protein CAWSAYRFQNTGELFF. This chain links TRBV30 with TRBJ2-2, with no clear D. The germline V gene has CDR1 GTSNPN and CDR2 SVGIG (reference sequence). V was clipped by 1 base and J by 1 base, with 13 bases between them. The CDR3 runs to 16 residues.

The sample holds one count of this clone. Here the CDR3 reads CASSADGRSYEQYF. CDR3 sequence (DNA): TGTGCCAGCAGCGCAGACGGGCGCTCCTACGAGCAGTACTTC. The chain has TRBV9 and TRBJ2-7; D not resolved. CDR1 and CDR2 (germline): SGDLS, YYNGEE. V was cut by 3 bases and J by 0 bases, with 10 bases left in between. The CDR3 consists of 14 residues.

V and J are TRBV18 and TRBJ2-3; D is perhaps TRBD2 (7 bases). Germline V gene sequence: CDR1 KGHSH, CDR2 LQKENI. Trimming left V 1 base short and J 3 bases short, with 20 bases between. The CDR3 has 18 amino acids. In DNA, the CDR3 is TGTGCCAGCTCACCACTCGGGGGGCGCGGGAGTCGAACAGATACGCAGTATTTT. Encoded protein: CASSPLGGRGSRTDTQYF.

V and J are TRBV5-5 and TRBJ2-7; no reliable D call. The CDR3 consists of 13 residues. Germline V lookup: CDR1 SGHKS, CDR2 YYEKEE (reference sequence). Deletions cut 0 bases from V and 3 bases from J, with 7 bases between. CDR3 residues: CASSLASLYEQYF. The CDR3 DNA reads TGTGCCAGCAGCTTGGCGTCTCTCTACGAGCAGTACTTC. The full variable domain, its missing parts supplied by reference TRBV5-5 and TRBJ2-7, is DAGVTQSPTHLIKTRGQQVTLRCSPISGHKSVSWYQQVLGQGPQFIFQYYEKEERGRGNFPDRFSARQFPNYSSELNVNALLLGDSALYLCASSLASLYEQYFGPGTRLTVT.

The chain employs TRBV5-1 and TRBJ1-1; 7 bases fit TRBD1. Trimming at V came to 4 bases and at J to 1 base, leaving 13 bases not matched to a gene. This CDR3 contains 17 residues. CDR1 is SGHRS, CDR2 YFSETQ, per germline. The CDR3 reads CASSPRQGMGQNTEAFF. In DNA, the CDR3 is TGCGCCAGCAGCCCACGACAGGGAATGGGCCAGAACACTGAAGCTTTCTTT.

The rearrangement joins TRBV4-1 to TRBJ1-4, with D maybe TRBD1 (6 bases). V lost 3 bases to trimming and J lost 3 bases, with 11 bases between them. Germline CDR1 and CDR2: MGHRA and YSYEKL. This CDR3 is 15 amino acids long. For the CDR3, the DNA is TGCGCCAGCAGCCAGCCACAGGGATCTAATGAAAAACTGTTTTTT. Translating gives CASSQPQGSNEKLFF.

This chain uses TRBV7-2 with TRBJ2-7, with D uncertain. With 0 bases removed from V and 0 bases from J, the gap between germline ends came to 9 bases. This CDR3 region has 15 residues. The V gene's germline CDR1 is SGHTA and CDR2 FQGNSA. For the CDR3, the DNA is TGTGCCAGCAGCTTAGCCGAGACTCTCTCCTACGAGCAGTACTTC. It encodes CASSLAETLSYEQYF.